This T cell receptor (beta chain) was sequenced for a study of T cell repertoires in cytomegalovirus infection. The wider study: CMV infection together with matching HLA type was indicated by public TCR beta signatures. General study points: Clonotypes of TCR beta that were HLA-C-restricted and CMV-specific dominated the ex vivo response. The study identified carriers of CMV plus the relevant HLA from cumulative public TCR beta family frequency.

J was trimmed by 1 base and V by 3 bases; bases with no gene match: 5. Germline values: CDR1 DFQATT, CDR2 SNEGSKA (reference sequence). The CDR3 loop spans 15 amino acids. This clonotype was picked up a small number of times. Its antigen remains unidentified. TCRdb re-called the reads through MiXCR, storing one row per CDR3 protein. Of 100,000 to 150,000 distinct CDR3 sequences detected, roughly 8.2% appear once; the ten largest clones hold 10%. The origin of this receptor is a human donor in good health (CMV status not recorded). Some clones in this sample may be carry-over from other donors' samples. Sequenced input: PBMCs. The chain employs TRBV20-1 and TRBJ1-3, with 8 bases fitting TRBD1. CDR3 in DNA: TGCAGTGCTAGTTCCAGGACAGGGTCTGGAAACACCATATATTTT. This translates into CSASSRTGSGNTIYF.